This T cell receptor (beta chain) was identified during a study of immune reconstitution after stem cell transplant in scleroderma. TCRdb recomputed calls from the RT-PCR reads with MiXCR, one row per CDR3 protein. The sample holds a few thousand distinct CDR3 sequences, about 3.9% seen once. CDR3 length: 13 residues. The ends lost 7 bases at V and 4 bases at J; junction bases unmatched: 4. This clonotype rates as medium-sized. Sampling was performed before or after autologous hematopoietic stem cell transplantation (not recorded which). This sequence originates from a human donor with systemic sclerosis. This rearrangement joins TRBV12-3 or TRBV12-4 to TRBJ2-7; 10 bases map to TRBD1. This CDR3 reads CASNRQGAYEQYF. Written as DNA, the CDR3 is TGTGCCAGCAACAGACAGGGGGCGTACGAGCAGTACTTC.